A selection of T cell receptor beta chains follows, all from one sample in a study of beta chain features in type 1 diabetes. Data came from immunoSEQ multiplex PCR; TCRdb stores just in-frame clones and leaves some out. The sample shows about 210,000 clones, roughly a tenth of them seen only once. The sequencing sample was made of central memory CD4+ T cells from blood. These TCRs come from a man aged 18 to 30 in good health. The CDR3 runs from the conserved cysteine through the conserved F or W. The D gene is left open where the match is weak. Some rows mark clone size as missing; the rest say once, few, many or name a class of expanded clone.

cdr3_nt: TGTGCCAGCAGCCAAGATTTACGCGGTTCAAGCTCCTACAATGAGCAGTTCTTC
cdr3_aa: CASSQDLRGSSSYNEQFF
v_call: TRBV14
d_call: NA
j_call: TRBJ2-1
clone_size: few

cdr3_nt: TGCAGCGTTGGGGGAGACTATGGCTACACCTTC
cdr3_aa: CSVGGDYGYTF
v_call: TRBV29-1
d_call: NA
j_call: TRBJ1-2
clone_size: few

cdr3_nt: TGTGCCAGCAGAAGGACACTCTACAATGAGCAGTTCTTC
cdr3_aa: CASRRTLYNEQFF
v_call: TRBV7-2
d_call: NA
j_call: TRBJ2-1
clone_size: NA

cdr3_nt: TGTGCCACCAGCAGAACGACAGGGGGTGAAGCTTTCTTT
cdr3_aa: CATSRTTGGEAFF
v_call: TRBV15
d_call: TRBD1
j_call: TRBJ1-1
clone_size: few

cdr3_nt: TGTGCCAGCAGGTACGACCGGGACTCCTCTGAAGCTTTCTTT
cdr3_aa: CASRYDRDSSEAFF
v_call: TRBV11-2
d_call: NA
j_call: TRBJ1-1
clone_size: NA

cdr3_nt: TGTGCCAGCAGCTTAAGAGTCGACAGTGGAGGCACAGATACGCAGTATTTT
cdr3_aa: CASSLRVDSGGTDTQYF
v_call: TRBV11-3
d_call: NA
j_call: TRBJ2-3
clone_size: many

cdr3_nt: TGTGCCAGCGCGGACAGCTTCTACGAGCAGTACTTC
cdr3_aa: CASADSFYEQYF
v_call: TRBV6-1
d_call: NA
j_call: TRBJ2-7
clone_size: few

cdr3_nt: TGTGCCTGGAGTGTAACGGGCGCCGAAAGGCAGTTCTTC
cdr3_aa: CAWSVTGAERQFF
v_call: TRBV30
d_call: NA
j_call: TRBJ2-1
clone_size: many

cdr3_nt: TGTGCTAGTGGTTTGGTTCAGGGCCCCGGGGAGCTGTTTTTT
cdr3_aa: CASGLVQGPGELFF
v_call: TRBV12-5
d_call: NA
j_call: TRBJ2-2
clone_size: NA

cdr3_nt: TGTGCCAGCAGCTTAGCGCTAGCGGGCAAGGATGAGCAGTTCTTC
cdr3_aa: CASSLALAGKDEQFF
v_call: TRBV11-1
d_call: TRBD2
j_call: TRBJ2-1
clone_size: many

cdr3_nt: TGTGCCATCAGTGGGGATAGCGGTTACGAGCAGTACTTC
cdr3_aa: CAISGDSGYEQYF
v_call: TRBV10-3
d_call: NA
j_call: TRBJ2-7
clone_size: NA

cdr3_nt: TGTGCCATCAGTCCCGGGACAGGGGGAAAAGAGACCCAGTACTTC
cdr3_aa: CAISPGTGGKETQYF
v_call: TRBV10-3
d_call: TRBD1
j_call: TRBJ2-5
clone_size: few

cdr3_nt: TGTGCCAGCAGCTTACTAGCGGCTAGCACAGATACGCAGTATTTT
cdr3_aa: CASSLLAASTDTQYF
v_call: TRBV7-6
d_call: TRBD2
j_call: TRBJ2-3
clone_size: few

cdr3_nt: TGTGCCAGCAGCGGGACTAGCGGGAGGAGCTACGAGCAGTACTTC
cdr3_aa: CASSGTSGRSYEQYF
v_call: TRBV6-1
d_call: TRBD2
j_call: TRBJ2-7
clone_size: NA

cdr3_nt: TGCAGCGTTGAACCCTGGACTAGCGGGAGCGGTGAGCAGTTCTTC
cdr3_aa: CSVEPWTSGSGEQFF
v_call: TRBV29-1
d_call: TRBD2
j_call: TRBJ2-1
clone_size: few

cdr3_nt: TGTGCCAGCAGCCCCCGGGGGGGCAGGGGGCGAGAGCAGTACTTC
cdr3_aa: CASSPRGGRGREQYF
v_call: TRBV21-1
d_call: NA
j_call: TRBJ2-7
clone_size: NA

cdr3_nt: TGTGCCAGCAGCTTCCAGTTGAACACTGAAGCTTTCTTT
cdr3_aa: CASSFQLNTEAFF
v_call: TRBV7-6
d_call: NA
j_call: TRBJ1-1
clone_size: NA

cdr3_nt: TGCAGCGTTGATAGGGCAGGGGGCGGTTTGGACAATGAGCAGTTCTTC
cdr3_aa: CSVDRAGGGLDNEQFF
v_call: TRBV29-1
d_call: TRBD1
j_call: TRBJ2-1
clone_size: NA

cdr3_nt: TGTGCCAGCAGCTTACGACTAGCGGGAGACTACGAGCAGTACTTC
cdr3_aa: CASSLRLAGDYEQYF
v_call: TRBV7-9
d_call: TRBD2
j_call: TRBJ2-7
clone_size: NA

cdr3_nt: TGCAGCGTTGCACAGGGTGAAAATCAGCCCCAGCATTTT
cdr3_aa: CSVAQGENQPQHF
v_call: TRBV29-1
d_call: NA
j_call: TRBJ1-5
clone_size: few

cdr3_nt: TGTGCCAGCAGCCCGCGGCCGGGGTGGAACACCGGGGAGCTGTTTTTT
cdr3_aa: CASSPRPGWNTGELFF
v_call: TRBV5-6
d_call: NA
j_call: TRBJ2-2
clone_size: NA

cdr3_nt: TGTGCCAGCAGTTTTGTAGGTGTAGGCAATCAGCCCCAGCATTTT
cdr3_aa: CASSFVGVGNQPQHF
v_call: TRBV28
d_call: NA
j_call: TRBJ1-5
clone_size: NA

cdr3_nt: TGCAGCGCCCGGCGGGACTATGAGCAGTTCTTC
cdr3_aa: CSARRDYEQFF
v_call: TRBV29-1
d_call: NA
j_call: TRBJ2-1
clone_size: NA

cdr3_nt: TGTGCCAGCAGCAGGGTTGGGGAGACCCAGTACTTC
cdr3_aa: CASSRVGETQYF
v_call: TRBV9
d_call: NA
j_call: TRBJ2-5
clone_size: NA

cdr3_nt: TGTGCCAGCTCACCGGGACTAGCGGGAGTCAGTGAGCAGTTCTTC
cdr3_aa: CASSPGLAGVSEQFF
v_call: TRBV18
d_call: TRBD2
j_call: TRBJ2-1
clone_size: NA

cdr3_nt: TGTGCCAGCAGCCAGGGACAGGGAAACATTCAGTACTTC
cdr3_aa: CASSQGQGNIQYF
v_call: TRBV7-2
d_call: TRBD1
j_call: TRBJ2-4
clone_size: NA

cdr3_nt: TGTGCCTGGAGTGTCGCAGGTGCTCGATCCGGGTCCTACACCTTC
cdr3_aa: CAWSVAGARSGSYTF
v_call: TRBV30
d_call: NA
j_call: TRBJ1-2
clone_size: NA

cdr3_nt: TGTGCCAGCTCACCAAGGGACAGGGGAGGAAATGAGCAGTTCTTC
cdr3_aa: CASSPRDRGGNEQFF
v_call: TRBV18
d_call: TRBD1
j_call: TRBJ2-1
clone_size: NA

cdr3_nt: TGTGCCAGCAGCTTAGGACAGGGGGCCTACAATGAGCAGTTCTTC
cdr3_aa: CASSLGQGAYNEQFF
v_call: TRBV11-2
d_call: TRBD1
j_call: TRBJ2-1
clone_size: few

cdr3_nt: TGTGCCAGCAGTTTACTTCGGGGGGCGAAAGGGAACTATGGCTACACCTTC
cdr3_aa: CASSLLRGAKGNYGYTF
v_call: TRBV27
d_call: NA
j_call: TRBJ1-2
clone_size: NA

cdr3_nt: TGCGCCAGCAGCTTGGCCCGGACAGGGGCCCACACAGATACGCAGTATTTT
cdr3_aa: CASSLARTGAHTDTQYF
v_call: TRBV5-1
d_call: TRBD1
j_call: TRBJ2-3
clone_size: many

cdr3_nt: TGTGCCAGCAGCTTAGAAAGCAGGGAAAACACTGAAGCTTTCTTT
cdr3_aa: CASSLESRENTEAFF
v_call: TRBV7-2
d_call: NA
j_call: TRBJ1-1
clone_size: few

cdr3_nt: TGTGCCTGGAGTGTGGGCCCGGGGCCCTACGAGCAGTACTTC
cdr3_aa: CAWSVGPGPYEQYF
v_call: TRBV30
d_call: NA
j_call: TRBJ2-7
clone_size: few

cdr3_nt: TGCGCCAGCAGCCGGACAGGGGTAATCTACGAGCAGTACTTC
cdr3_aa: CASSRTGVIYEQYF
v_call: TRBV5-1
d_call: TRBD1
j_call: TRBJ2-7
clone_size: NA

cdr3_nt: TGTGCCAGCAGCTTAAACAGGGCCGCAGCGACCCAGTACTTC
cdr3_aa: CASSLNRAAATQYF
v_call: TRBV11-2
d_call: NA
j_call: TRBJ2-5
clone_size: NA

cdr3_nt: TGTGCCAGCTCACCGGCACAAATGAACACTGAAGCTTTCTTT
cdr3_aa: CASSPAQMNTEAFF
v_call: TRBV18
d_call: NA
j_call: TRBJ1-1
clone_size: NA

cdr3_nt: TGTGCCAGCTCACCACCGACGGGAACAGATACGCAGTATTTT
cdr3_aa: CASSPPTGTDTQYF
v_call: TRBV18
d_call: NA
j_call: TRBJ2-3
clone_size: NA

cdr3_nt: TGTGCCAGCAGTTACTCGATGGCAGAGGGACTAGGCGGCTACACCTTC
cdr3_aa: CASSYSMAEGLGGYTF
v_call: TRBV6-5
d_call: NA
j_call: TRBJ1-2
clone_size: NA

cdr3_nt: TGTGCCAGCAGCTTAGCCGGGAGCTACGAGCAGTACTTC
cdr3_aa: CASSLAGSYEQYF
v_call: TRBV7-9
d_call: NA
j_call: TRBJ2-7
clone_size: few

cdr3_nt: TGTGCCAGCAGCGTATTCTGGGGATCCTACGAGCAGTACTTC
cdr3_aa: CASSVFWGSYEQYF
v_call: TRBV9
d_call: NA
j_call: TRBJ2-7
clone_size: NA

cdr3_nt: TGCGCCAGCAGCTCGCACGGACAGGACCTCGGGGCCCAGTACTTC
cdr3_aa: CASSSHGQDLGAQYF
v_call: TRBV5-1
d_call: TRBD1
j_call: TRBJ2-5
clone_size: few

cdr3_nt: TGTGCCAGCAGCCAAGGAATAGGGGGAGAGACCCAGTACTTC
cdr3_aa: CASSQGIGGETQYF
v_call: TRBV7-9
d_call: NA
j_call: TRBJ2-5
clone_size: few

cdr3_nt: TGTGCCAGCAGCTTTCGGGCAGGCGAGACCCAGTACTTC
cdr3_aa: CASSFRAGETQYF
v_call: TRBV7-2
d_call: NA
j_call: TRBJ2-5
clone_size: few

cdr3_nt: TGTGCCAGTAGCCAGATGGCAGCCAGCAATCAGCCCCAGCATTTT
cdr3_aa: CASSQMAASNQPQHF
v_call: TRBV19
d_call: NA
j_call: TRBJ1-5
clone_size: NA

cdr3_nt: TGTGCCAGCAGTGAAGGTCCAGACACAGATACGCAGTATTTT
cdr3_aa: CASSEGPDTDTQYF
v_call: TRBV2
d_call: NA
j_call: TRBJ2-3
clone_size: many